The 28 T cell receptor beta chains in this list originate from one sample, sequenced in a study of OX40 agonist ivuxolimab in advanced cancers. The data were produced by immunoSEQ multiplex PCR, yet TCRdb's version contains in-frame clones alone and is incomplete. This repertoire shows roughly 49,000 clones, 80% to 85% found once; its top ten account for about 3%. The source material was CD4+ or CD8+ T cells sorted from blood, sampled in a trial of the OX40 agonist ivuxolimab. The receptors shown here come from an adult with an advanced solid tumor such as melanoma, head and neck, liver or kidney cancer.

The count of this clone is one. The J gene is TRBJ2-4, the V gene TRBV11-2, with 7 bases fitting TRBD1. Trimming at V came to 5 bases and at J to 4 bases, leaving 2 bases not matched to a gene. The length of the CDR3 is 13 residues. Germline values: CDR1 SGHAT, CDR2 FQNNGV. The CDR3 DNA follows: TGTGCCAGCAGCCGGGGACAGAAAAACATTCAGTACTTC. Protein product: CASSRGQKNIQYF.

J is TRBJ2-7 and V is TRBV12-1; the tabulated D call, TRBD1, remains unverified against the DNA. TRBV12-1 is recorded as a pseudogene. CDR3 length: 15 amino acids. CDR3 nucleotides: TGTGCCAGCAGCCCCATGGACAGGCCCGACTACGAGCAGTACTTC. This sequence encodes CASSPMDRPDYEQYF.

The chain employs TRBV15 and TRBJ2-1; 9 positions agree with TRBD2. Per germline, CDR1 LNHNV and CDR2 YYDKDF (reference sequence). The CDR3 loop spans 15 amino acids. Germline trimming cut 3 bases from V and 9 bases from J; bases unmatched to any gene: 9. CDR3 sequence: CATSSRLAGIGEQFF. The CDR3 coding sequence is TGTGCCACCAGCAGTCGTCTAGCGGGGATAGGTGAGCAGTTCTTC.

This clone turned up a few times. The chain uses TRBV5-1 and TRBJ1-2; possible D gene TRBD1, 5 bases. The CDR3 is 15 residues long. V was clipped by 4 bases and J by 5 bases, with 18 bases between them. Germline V gene lookup returns CDR1 SGHRS and CDR2 YFSETQ. The CDR3 sequence: CASSPGVVGVYGYTF. In nucleotides, the CDR3 is TGCGCCAGCAGCCCGGGGGTGGTGGGAGTGTATGGCTACACCTTC. Using reference TRBV5-1 and TRBJ1-2 for the parts outside the CDR3, the full variable domain is KAGVTQTPRYLIKTRGQQVTLSCSPISGHRSVSWYQQTPGQGLQFLFEYFSETQRNKGNFPGRFSGRQFSNSRSEMNVSTLELGDSALYLCASSPGVVGVYGYTFGSGTRLTVV.

The chain recombines TRBV18 with TRBJ2-7; possibly TRBD2 for D (6 bases). Germline V gene data show CDR1 as KGHSH and CDR2 as LQKENI. The CDR3 has 12 amino acids. V lost 5 bases and J 11 bases, leaving 16 bases between the germline ends. The CDR3 loop reads CASSYSPGEEYF. The CDR3 coding sequence is TGTGCCAGCTCATACTCCCCGGGAGAGGAGTACTTC.

This chain links TRBV7-2 with TRBJ1-1; possible D gene TRBD1, 5 bases. The CDR3 is 15 residues long. From germline, CDR1 is SGHTA and CDR2 FQGNSA. V was cut by 2 bases and J by 2 bases, with 12 bases left in between. The CDR3 loop is CASSLYETVNTEAFF. For the CDR3, the DNA is TGTGCCAGCAGCTTATACGAGACAGTTAACACTGAAGCTTTCTTT.

The chain recombines TRBV5-1 with TRBJ2-1; a weak D match, TRBD2 (5 bases). CDR1 is SGHRS, CDR2 YFSETQ, per germline. V lost 0 bases and J lost 7, with 8 bases in between. The CDR3 runs to 13 residues. CDR3 DNA: TGCGCCAGCAGCTTGGACAGACTAAATGAGCAGTTCTTC. Translation gives CASSLDRLNEQFF.

This clone has only a few counts. V usage is TRBV5-4 and J usage is TRBJ1-2; the D is unclear. V was shortened by 6 bases and J by 8 bases, with 14 bases between the two germline ends. The germline V gene encodes CDR1 SGHNT and CDR2 YYREEE (reference sequence). The CDR3 contains 12 residues. The CDR3 spells CASNPPREGYTF. DNA for the CDR3: TGTGCCAGCAATCCCCCCCGGGAGGGCTACACCTTC.

This sequence joins TRBV19 and TRBJ1-5; possible D gene TRBD1, 6 bases. Deletions cut 1 base from V and 3 bases from J, with 13 bases between. From germline, CDR1 is LNHDA and CDR2 SQIVND (reference sequence). The CDR3 is made up of 16 amino acids. CDR3 bases: TGTGCCAGTAGTATAGGTCAAACAGGGTACAATCAGCCCCAGCATTTT. It encodes CASSIGQTGYNQPQHF.

V gene TRBV4-1 combines with J gene TRBJ2-3; TRBD2 agrees at 8 bases. The CDR3 is 17 amino acids. The ends lost 0 bases at V and 0 bases at J; junction bases unmatched: 5. Looked up from germline, CDR1 is MGHRA and CDR2 is YSYEKL. The CDR3: CASSQDTGGVSTDTQYF. CDR3 nucleotides: TGCGCCAGCAGCCAAGATACCGGGGGGGTCAGCACAGATACGCAGTATTTT.

The chain recombines TRBV4-3 with TRBJ1-2; no clear D gene. Trimming took off 3 bases at V and 3 bases at J, with 14 bases between the two ends. The CDR3 length is 15 residues. Germline V gene sequence: CDR1 LGHNA, CDR2 YSLEER. Written as DNA, the CDR3 is TGCGCCAGCAGCCACGGAGGGAGGGCGGACTATGGCTACACCTTC. Translating it yields CASSHGGRADYGYTF.

This sequence joins TRBV5-1 and TRBJ2-1; D might be TRBD1 or TRBD2, each matching 5 bases. Germline V CDR1 and CDR2: SGHRS, YFSETQ. Trimming removed 4 bases at V and 4 bases at J, with 9 bases between. The CDR3 extends over 13 amino acids. The CDR3 region has the DNA TGCGCCAGCAGCCGGGACGGATACAATGAGCAGTTCTTC. The encoded protein is CASSRDGYNEQFF.

This clone was counted a single time. The chain combines TRBV5-1 with TRBJ2-7; 15 nucleotides agree with TRBD2. J was trimmed by 4 bases and V by 4 bases; bases with no gene match: 6. The CDR3 is made up of 16 amino acids. Germline values: CDR1 SGHRS, CDR2 YFSETQ. The CDR3 loop reads CASSDEGLAGGYEQYF. Here the CDR3 DNA reads TGCGCCAGCAGCGACGAGGGACTAGCGGGGGGTTACGAGCAGTACTTC.

The genes are TRBV18 and TRBJ2-6, with D possibly being TRBD1 or TRBD2 (5 bases each). This CDR3 has 14 residues. Deletions cut 8 bases from V and 2 bases from J, with 10 bases between. Germline CDR1 and CDR2: KGHSH and LQKENI. The CDR3 is CASKRGAGANVLTF. For the CDR3, the DNA is TGTGCCAGCAAACGGGGCGCTGGGGCCAACGTCCTGACTTTC.

The V call is TRBV4-2, the J call TRBJ1-5; perhaps TRBD1 as D (5 bases). V was pared by 1 base and J by 0 bases, with 13 bases between. Germline V gene data show CDR1 as LGHNA and CDR2 as YNFKEQ. CDR3 length: 17 amino acids. In nucleotides, the CDR3 is TGTGCCAGCAGCCAAGGGAACCGGGACGATAGCAATCAGCCCCAGCATTTT. Amino acids: CASSQGNRDDSNQPQHF.

This clone has only a few counts. The genes are TRBV4-2 and TRBJ2-3; 11 bases are shared with TRBD2. CDR3 length: 16 residues. Germline CDR1 LGHNA, CDR2 YNFKEQ. V shed 4 bases and J 2 bases; nucleotides not matched to a gene: 5. In DNA form, the CDR3 reads TGTGCCAGCAGCCGGGAGACTAGCGGGGTCACAGATACGCAGTATTTT. This codes for CASSRETSGVTDTQYF.

The genes are TRBV5-5 and TRBJ2-3; tentative D call: TRBD1 (5 bases). V lost 0 bases, J lost 4 bases, and 15 bases lay in between. This CDR3 has 16 amino acids. CDR1 SGHKS and CDR2 YYEKEE come from the germline V gene (reference sequence). CDR3 amino acids: CASSLGGAGKADTQYF. CDR3 DNA sequence: TGTGCCAGCAGCTTGGGTGGGGCAGGGAAGGCAGATACGCAGTATTTT.

This chain's CDR3 is CASGYQGSGELFF. DNA of the CDR3: TGTGCTAGTGGATACCAGGGTTCCGGGGAGCTGTTTTTT. The rearrangement joins TRBV12-5 to TRBJ2-2; the D gene is possibly TRBD1 (5 bases). The V end was cut by 6 bases, the J end by 6 bases, with 11 bases between. This CDR3 comprises 13 residues. The germline CDR1 and CDR2 sequences are LGHNT and FRNRAP.

The rearrangement joins TRBV7-3 to TRBJ2-1; D tentatively reads TRBD1 or TRBD2 (5 bases each). Germline CDR1 is SGHTA and CDR2 is FQGTGA. V was trimmed by 3 bases and J by 4 bases, leaving 13 bases between them. The CDR3 contains 15 residues. CDR3 nucleotides: TGTGCCAGCAGCTTGGGGGAGTTCGAGTACAATGAGCAGTTCTTC. This translates into CASSLGEFEYNEQFF.

The chain employs TRBV6-5 and TRBJ2-1; D perhaps matches TRBD2 (5 bases). V lost 4 bases, J lost 6 bases, and 19 bases lay in between. Germline CDR1 MNHEY, CDR2 SVGAGI. This CDR3 spans 16 amino acids. CDR3 in DNA: TGTGCCAGCAGTTCGCAAACGGGGATTGCCGTCAATGAGCAGTTCTTC. As protein: CASSSQTGIAVNEQFF.

V and J are TRBV10-3 and TRBJ1-2; weak D call: TRBD1 (6 bases). The CDR3 contains 14 residues. Germline V gives CDR1 ENHRY, CDR2 SYGVKD. Trimming took off 6 bases at V and 0 bases at J, with 11 bases between the two ends. CDR3 loop: CAIRGGGTNYGYTF. The CDR3 region has the DNA TGTGCCATCAGAGGGGGGGGAACTAACTATGGCTACACCTTC.

The chain employs TRBV5-6 and TRBJ1-2; D is ambiguous. Trimming removed 0 bases at V and 4 bases at J, with 19 bases between. CDR1 is SGHDT and CDR2 is YYEEEE in the germline V gene. CDR3 length: 17 residues. DNA for the CDR3: TGTGCCAGCAGCTTGGCCTCCATGGGTAGAGGCTCCTATGGCTACACCTTC. As protein: CASSLASMGRGSYGYTF.

V gene TRBV6-6 combines with J gene TRBJ1-3; D ambiguous. The CDR3 is 14 amino acids. Germline V gene data show CDR1 as MNHNY and CDR2 as SVGAGI (reference sequence). V was clipped by 5 bases and J by 3 bases, with 11 bases between them. CDR3 bases: TGTGCCAGCAGTCCCCGCAGGAGTGGAAACACCATATATTTT. It codes for CASSPRRSGNTIYF.

The V and J genes are TRBV2 and TRBJ1-1, with 10 bases that match TRBD1. The CDR3 runs 14 residues. Germline-derived CDR1 and CDR2 are SNHLY and FYNNEI. Germline trimming cut 5 bases from V and 3 bases from J; bases unmatched to any gene: 3. The chain's CDR3 is CASSRQGADTEAFF. The CDR3, as DNA: TGTGCCAGCAGTAGACAGGGGGCGGACACTGAAGCTTTCTTT.

This clone was counted a single time. The V call is TRBV11-2, the J call TRBJ1-6, with 7 bases fitting TRBD1. The V and J ends lost 6 bases and 6 bases, in that order; junction bases with no gene match: 14. Germline lookup yields CDR1 SGHAT and CDR2 FQNNGV. The CDR3 contains 17 residues. In DNA form, the CDR3 reads TGTGCCAGCAGGGACACCTACAGGGGTTTGCGTAATTCACCCCTCCACTTT. It specifies CASRDTYRGLRNSPLHF.

The chain has TRBV6-5 and TRBJ2-5; no reliable D call. CDR3 size: 16 residues. The germline gives CDR1 MNHEY, CDR2 SVGAGI. V was shortened by 2 bases and J by 4 bases, with 17 bases between the two germline ends. The CDR3 DNA sequence: TGTGCCAGCAGTTACAGAGGCACCCACCCCGGAGAGACCCAGTACTTC. Amino acid sequence: CASSYRGTHPGETQYF.

The chain joins TRBV5-6 to TRBJ2-7; D remains unclear. The V end lost 4 bases, the J end lost 2 bases, and 10 bases lay between the germline ends. The CDR3 extends over 13 amino acids. Per germline, CDR1 SGHDT and CDR2 YYEEEE. Written as DNA, the CDR3 is TGTGCCAGCAGCCCAGAGGTCCCCTACGAGCAGTACTTC. Residues: CASSPEVPYEQYF. Filled out from reference TRBV5-6 and TRBJ2-7, the complete variable domain reads DAGVTQSPTHLIKTRGQQVTLRCSPKSGHDTVSWYQQALGQGPQFIFQYYEEEERQRGNFPDRFSGHQFPNYSSELNVNALLLGDSALYLCASSPEVPYEQYFGPGTRLTVT.

The CDR3 DNA is TGTGCCAGCAGCTTAGTGGGTTGGCTAAACACCGGGGAGCTGTTTTTT. Encoded protein: CASSLVGWLNTGELFF. The chain combines TRBV11-2 with TRBJ2-2; no clear D. V lost 1 base to trimming and J lost 2 bases, with 11 bases between them. The CDR3 has 16 residues. The germline CDR1 and CDR2 sequences are SGHAT and FQNNGV.